The 21 T cell receptor beta chains below come from one sample, sequenced in a study of T cells in Graves' hyperthyroidism and ophthalmopathy. What was amplified from RNA transcripts were TCR beta CDR3 regions. Researchers ran a first-round RT-PCR on the TCR CDR3 using the HTBI primer set. One entry per CDR3 protein results from TCRdb running MiXCR on the multiplex PCR reads. The data show approximately 370,000 distinct CDR3 sequences, about a sixth seen once. The specimen was blood. These receptor sequences come from a woman aged 30 to 39 with Graves' hyperthyroidism that later progressed to Graves' ophthalmopathy.

This clonotype was seen a few times. V usage is TRBV5-1 and J usage is TRBJ1-4; D unresolved. Germline loops: CDR1 SGHRS, CDR2 YFSETQ. The CDR3 totals 15 residues. With 0 bases removed from V and 0 bases from J, the gap between germline ends came to 6 bases. CDR3 DNA: TGCGCCAGCAGCTTGGAGCCTGCAACTAATGAAAAACTGTTTTTT. Its protein is CASSLEPATNEKLFF.

This clonotype was picked up a small number of times. The chain is built from TRBV5-1 and TRBJ1-4, with unresolved D. The V end was cut by 0 bases, the J end by 0 bases, with 18 bases between. CDR3 size: 19 residues. The germline CDR1 and CDR2 sequences are SGHRS and YFSETQ. The CDR3, as DNA: TGCGCCAGCAGCTTGGTGTTTACAGACACCGATGCAACTAATGAAAAACTGTTTTTT. It translates to CASSLVFTDTDATNEKLFF.

This clonotype was seen a few times. The V and J genes are TRBV7-8 and TRBJ1-5; 10 bases agree with TRBD1. V lost 1 base and J lost 2; bases outside the gene matches: 2. Per germline, CDR1 SGHVS and CDR2 FQNEAQ. There are 16 residues in the CDR3. The chain's CDR3 is CASSLGTGGGNQPQHF. CDR3 DNA sequence: TGTGCCAGCAGCTTAGGGACAGGGGGTGGCAATCAGCCCCAGCATTTT.

Ten or more counts support this clonotype. The chain links TRBV18 to TRBJ1-1, with D unresolved. Germline values: CDR1 KGHSH, CDR2 LQKENI. V lost 3 bases and J 0 bases, leaving 14 bases between the germline ends. This CDR3 region has 16 residues. CDR3 residues: CASSPGRYQLNTEAFF. CDR3 bases: TGTGCCAGCTCACCGGGCAGGTACCAATTGAACACTGAAGCTTTCTTT.

This clonotype appeared a few times. The chain links TRBV28 to TRBJ2-3; maybe TRBD1 (6 bases). The CDR3 extends over 14 amino acids. Germline CDR1 is MDHEN and CDR2 is SYDVKM. Between the trimmed V and J ends, which lost 5 bases and 0 bases, there was a span of 9 bases. This chain's CDR3 is CASSVTGSTDTQYF. The CDR3 DNA sequence: TGTGCCAGCAGTGTGACAGGCAGCACAGATACGCAGTATTTT.

This clonotype was counted only a few times. V gene TRBV7-9 combines with J gene TRBJ2-2, with D possibly matching TRBD1 (5 bases). Trimming removed 4 bases from V and 7 bases from J, with 16 bases in between. Looked up from germline, CDR1 is SEHNR and CDR2 is FQNEAQ (reference sequence). The CDR3 covers 15 residues. Written as DNA, the CDR3 is TGTGCCAGCAGCTCTACGACCACAAGGGGCGGGGAGCTGTTTTTT. It codes for CASSSTTTRGGELFF.

In its sample, this clonotype was seen many times. V gene TRBV29-1 combines with J gene TRBJ1-4; D is uncertain. The CDR3 length is 12 residues. V was trimmed by 3 bases and J by 5 bases, leaving 7 bases between them. CDR1 and CDR2 (germline): SQVTM, ANQGSEA. The CDR3 loop reads CSVEEENEKLFF. For the CDR3, the DNA is TGCAGCGTTGAGGAAGAAAATGAAAAACTGTTTTTT.

This clonotype has a count of ten or more. This chain joins TRBV5-1 and TRBJ1-3, with D unresolved. Per the germline V gene, CDR1 is SGHRS and CDR2 is YFSETQ. V shed 0 bases and J shed 0 bases, with 10 bases lying between them. The CDR3 has 16 residues. The CDR3 here is CASSLDSDSSGNTIYF. DNA of the CDR3: TGCGCCAGCAGCTTGGATTCCGACTCCTCTGGAAACACCATATATTTT.

This clonotype was observed at least ten times. The chain links TRBV20-1 to TRBJ2-1, with D unclear. Per germline, CDR1 DFQATT and CDR2 SNEGSKA (reference sequence). Trimming stripped 0 bases from V and 14 bases from J, with 14 bases between. There are 12 residues in the CDR3. CDR3 residues: CSARDPGRSKFF. The CDR3 nucleotides are TGCAGTGCTAGAGATCCCGGGCGGTCCAAGTTCTTC.

On this clonotype itself: A clone one base away is much larger, so this may be a read error. V usage is TRBV27 and J usage is TRBJ2-7; D is possibly TRBD1 or TRBD2 (5 bases each). This CDR3 has 15 residues. Germline CDR1 MNHEY, CDR2 SMNVEV (reference sequence). Trimming took off 3 bases at V and 7 bases at J, with 19 bases between the two ends. CDR3 protein: CASSFAGAPSREQYF. In DNA form, the CDR3 reads TGTGCCAGCAGTTTCGCCGGGGCTCCATCACGGGAGCAGTACTTC.

The CDR3 nucleotides read TGTGCCAGCAGCCAAGAGCTTGGGTCGGGGGAAAAACTGTTTTTT. Amino acid sequence: CASSQELGSGEKLFF. The chain carries TRBV3-1 and TRBJ1-4; D remains ambiguous. The CDR3 has 15 amino acids. Germline V lookup: CDR1 LGHDT, CDR2 YNNKEL (reference sequence). V lost 0 bases, J lost 8 bases, and 13 bases lay in between. The variable domain in full, with the rest retrieved from reference TRBV3-1 and TRBJ1-4, is DTAVSQTPKYLVTQMGNDKSIKCEQNLGHDTMYWYKQDSKKFLKIMFSYNNKELIINETVPNRFSPKSPDKAHLNLHINSLELGDSAVYFCASSQELGSGEKLFFGSGTQLSVL.

This clonotype was observed a few times. The genes are TRBV19 and TRBJ2-1, with 14 bases fitting TRBD2. From germline, CDR1 is LNHDA and CDR2 SQIVND (reference sequence). The ends lost 4 bases at V and 7 bases at J; junction bases unmatched: 6. CDR3 length: 16 residues. The CDR3 bases are TGTGCCAGTAGTAAACGGACTAGCGGGAGGTCGAATGAGCAGTTCTTC. This translates into CASSKRTSGRSNEQFF.

This clonotype was counted only a few times. The V gene is TRBV7-2, the J gene TRBJ2-7; D gene ambiguous. The CDR3 contains 12 residues. The V gene's germline CDR1 is SGHTA and CDR2 FQGNSA. Trimming left V 5 bases short and J 7 bases short, with 12 bases between. The DNA of the CDR3 is TGTGCCAGCAGCCTCGACTTAGAGGAGCAGTACTTC. It yields the protein CASSLDLEEQYF. The full variable domain, with the rest looked up from reference TRBV7-2 and TRBJ2-7, is GAGVSQSPSNKVTEKGKDVELRCDPISGHTALYWYRQSLGQGLEFLIYFQGNSAPDKSGLPSDRFSAERTGGSVSTLTIQRTQQEDSAVYLCASSLDLEEQYFGPGTRLTVT.

In its sample, this clonotype was seen many times. V is TRBV6-1 and J is TRBJ2-3; D is unresolved. Germline V gene sequence: CDR1 MNHNS, CDR2 SASEGT. V shed 5 bases and J shed 5 bases, with 20 bases lying between them. This CDR3 contains 16 residues. CDR3 coding DNA: TGTGCCAGCAGTCAAAGCCGTGACCCACATCTAGATACGCAGTATTTT. It encodes CASSQSRDPHLDTQYF.

This clonotype was recorded at least ten times. The genes are TRBV9 and TRBJ2-5; D remains ambiguous. CDR1 SGDLS and CDR2 YYNGEE come from the germline V gene. V was cut by 7 bases and J by 2 bases, with 9 bases left in between. CDR3 length: 12 residues. The CDR3 region has the DNA TGTGCCAGCGGCGGAGAACAAGAGACCCAGTACTTC. Residues: CASGGEQETQYF.

V and J are TRBV12-3 or TRBV12-4 and TRBJ2-6; a weak D match, TRBD2 (5 bases). This CDR3 is built from 18 residues. V was shortened by 6 bases and J by 0 bases, with 18 bases between the two germline ends. The CDR3 loop is CASSPEVFGNSGANVLTF. DNA for the CDR3: TGTGCCAGCAGCCCGGAGGTTTTCGGGAACTCTGGGGCCAACGTCCTGACTTTC.

This clonotype was counted between two and nine times. This CDR3 is CSPLQGAEAFF. In nucleotides, the CDR3 is TGCAGCCCTCTCCAGGGGGCTGAAGCTTTCTTT. This chain links TRBV20-1 with TRBJ1-1, with 7 bases matching TRBD1. Germline CDR1 DFQATT, CDR2 SNEGSKA (reference sequence). The CDR3 length is 11 residues.

This clonotype was seen many times. The J gene is TRBJ1-6, the V gene TRBV7-9; TRBD1 agrees at 8 bases. The CDR3 runs to 13 residues. V was pared by 4 bases and J by 13 bases, with 6 bases of the junction left unmatched. Germline lookup yields CDR1 SEHNR and CDR2 FQNEAQ (reference sequence). CDR3 amino acids: CASSSTGVRPLHF. The CDR3, as DNA: TGTGCCAGCAGCTCGACAGGGGTGAGGCCCCTCCACTTT.

This clonotype was detected a few times. The chain employs TRBV4-2 and TRBJ2-1; TRBD1 matches at 7 bases. With V trimmed by 3 bases and J by 2 bases, 4 bases remained unmatched. Germline CDR1 reads LGHNA; CDR2 reads YNFKEQ. The CDR3 is 15 amino acids. The DNA of the CDR3 is TGTGCCAGCAGCCAGGGGACAGCAGCCTACAATGAGCAGTTCTTC. It specifies CASSQGTAAYNEQFF.

The chain employs TRBV19 and TRBJ1-1; weak D call: TRBD1 (6 bases). Germline CDR1 and CDR2: LNHDA and SQIVND (reference sequence). Trimming removed 5 bases from V and 1 base from J, with 14 bases in between. The CDR3 spans 15 residues. The CDR3 spells CASSFLKGGNTEAFF. The DNA for the CDR3 is TGTGCCAGTAGTTTCCTTAAAGGGGGGAACACTGAAGCTTTCTTT.

The chain joins TRBV27 to TRBJ2-1; D may be TRBD2 (5 bases). The germline V gene has CDR1 MNHEY and CDR2 SMNVEV (reference sequence). The ends were cut back, 8 bases at V and 1 base at J, with 12 bases in the middle. The CDR3 totals 14 residues. CDR3 protein: CASRGGGSYNEQFF. For the CDR3, the DNA is TGTGCCAGCCGGGGTGGCGGATCCTACAATGAGCAGTTCTTC.